The clone carrying this TCR beta chain appeared a few times. These data come from a study of T-cell reconstitution after alpha-beta-depleted transplantation in children. Unique molecular identifiers were incorporated during preparation of the TCRbeta library. TCRdb re-analysed the PCR reads in MiXCR, keeping a single row per CDR3 protein. The sample contains 600,000 to 700,000 distinct CDR3 sequences, roughly 17% of which appear only once. This CDR3 comprises 15 residues. The germline V gene encodes CDR1 DFQATT and CDR2 SNEGSKA (reference sequence). Trimming removed 0 bases at V and 6 bases at J, with 12 bases between.

The TCR comes from a human donor who donated a stem cell graft to a child with acute myeloid leukemia. Sequenced material: PBMCs from the stem cell graft donor, taken from the stem cell graft. The chain joins TRBV20-1 to TRBJ1-6; a possible D gene is TRBD1 (5 bases). The CDR3 nucleotides read TGCAGTGCTAGAGATCCGGGGCTGACTAATTCACCCCTCCACTTT. It codes for CSARDPGLTNSPLHF.